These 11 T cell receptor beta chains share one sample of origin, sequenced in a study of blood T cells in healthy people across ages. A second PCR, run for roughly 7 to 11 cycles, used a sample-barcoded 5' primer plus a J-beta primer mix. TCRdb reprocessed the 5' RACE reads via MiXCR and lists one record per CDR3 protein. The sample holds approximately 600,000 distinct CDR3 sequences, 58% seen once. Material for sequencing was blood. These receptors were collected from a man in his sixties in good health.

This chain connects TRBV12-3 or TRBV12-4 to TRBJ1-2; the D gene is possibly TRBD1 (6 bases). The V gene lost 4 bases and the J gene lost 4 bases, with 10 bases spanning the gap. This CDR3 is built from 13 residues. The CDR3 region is CASSSDSGYGYTF. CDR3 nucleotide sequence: TGTGCCAGCAGTTCGGACAGCGGCTATGGCTACACCTTC.

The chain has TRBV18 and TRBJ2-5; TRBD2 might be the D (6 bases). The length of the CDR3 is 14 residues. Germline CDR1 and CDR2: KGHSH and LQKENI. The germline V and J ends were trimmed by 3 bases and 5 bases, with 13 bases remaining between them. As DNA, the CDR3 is TGTGCCAGCTCACCCGAGACTAGTACGGAGACCCAGTACTTC. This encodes CASSPETSTETQYF. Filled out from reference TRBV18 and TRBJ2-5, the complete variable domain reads NAGVMQNPRHLVRRRGQEARLRCSPMKGHSHVYWYRQLPEEGLKFMVYLQKENIIDESGMPKERFSAEFPKEGPSILRIQQVVRGDSAAYFCASSPETSTETQYFGPGTRLLVL.

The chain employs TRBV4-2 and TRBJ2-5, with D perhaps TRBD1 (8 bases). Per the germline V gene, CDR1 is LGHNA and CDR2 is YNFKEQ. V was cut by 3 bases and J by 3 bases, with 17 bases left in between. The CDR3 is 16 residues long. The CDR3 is CASSHLQGGVKETQYF. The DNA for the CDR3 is TGTGCCAGCAGCCATTTACAGGGGGGGGTTAAAGAGACCCAGTACTTC.

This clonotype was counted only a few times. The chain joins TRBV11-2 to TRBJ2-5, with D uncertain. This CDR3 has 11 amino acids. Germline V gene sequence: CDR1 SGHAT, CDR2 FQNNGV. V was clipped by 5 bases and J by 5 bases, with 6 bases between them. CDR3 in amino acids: CASSIWETQYF. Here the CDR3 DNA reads TGTGCCAGCAGCATTTGGGAGACCCAGTACTTC.

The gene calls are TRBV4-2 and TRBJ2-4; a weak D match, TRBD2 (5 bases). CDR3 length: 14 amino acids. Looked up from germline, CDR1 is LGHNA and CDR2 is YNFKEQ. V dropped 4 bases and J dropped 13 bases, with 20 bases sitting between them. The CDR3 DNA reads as TGTGCCAGCAGCCGCGCGGGCAGCTACAATGAGCAGTACTTC. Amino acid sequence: CASSRAGSYNEQYF.

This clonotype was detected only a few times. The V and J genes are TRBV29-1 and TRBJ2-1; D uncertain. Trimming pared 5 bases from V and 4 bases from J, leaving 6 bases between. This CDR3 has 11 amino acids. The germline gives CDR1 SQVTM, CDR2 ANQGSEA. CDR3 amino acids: CSVFRYNEQFF. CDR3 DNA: TGCAGCGTTTTCCGGTACAATGAGCAGTTCTTC.

The CDR3 sequence: CASSSALSSYNEQYF. DNA for the CDR3: TGTGCCAGCAGTTCAGCGCTGAGCTCCTACAATGAGCAGTACTTC. The chain joins TRBV27 to TRBJ2-1, with unresolved D. The J call may be mistaken, given a closer DNA end match to TRBJ2-7. CDR1 and CDR2 from the germline V gene are MNHEY and SMNVEV (reference sequence). This CDR3 comprises 15 residues.

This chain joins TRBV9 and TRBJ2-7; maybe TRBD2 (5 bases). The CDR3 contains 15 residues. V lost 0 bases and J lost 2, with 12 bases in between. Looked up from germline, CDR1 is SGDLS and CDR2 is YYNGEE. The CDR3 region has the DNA TGTGCCAGCAGCGTAGGGCAAGCGGACGCCTACGAGCAGTACTTC. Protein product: CASSVGQADAYEQYF.

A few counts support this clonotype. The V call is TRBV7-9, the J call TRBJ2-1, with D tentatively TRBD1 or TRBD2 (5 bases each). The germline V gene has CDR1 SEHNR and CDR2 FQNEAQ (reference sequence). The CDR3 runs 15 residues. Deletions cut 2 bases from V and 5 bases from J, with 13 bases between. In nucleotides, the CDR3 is TGTGCCAGCAGCTTACCCCTCGGGGCGAACAATGAGCAGTTCTTC. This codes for CASSLPLGANNEQFF.

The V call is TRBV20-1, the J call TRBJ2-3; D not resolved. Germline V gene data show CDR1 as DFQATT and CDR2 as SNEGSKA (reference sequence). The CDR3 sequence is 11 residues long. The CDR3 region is CSGERGDAQYF. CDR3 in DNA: TGCAGCGGCGAAAGAGGCGACGCGCAGTATTTT.

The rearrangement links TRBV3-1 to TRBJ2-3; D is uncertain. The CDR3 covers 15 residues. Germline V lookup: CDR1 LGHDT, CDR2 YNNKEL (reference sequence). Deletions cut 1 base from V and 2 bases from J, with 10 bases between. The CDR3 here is CASSQVFGTTDTQYF. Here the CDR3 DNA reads TGTGCCAGCAGCCAAGTTTTCGGCACCACAGATACGCAGTATTTT.